This paragraph reports one TCR beta chain. The data were taken from a study of blood T cell repertoires in COVID-19. Study as a whole: T cells, B-cell-depleted T cells, or PBMCs supplied cDNA or gDNA.

CDR3 size: 14 residues. TCRdb keeps only in-frame clones here, not all; method: immunoSEQ multiplex PCR. The sample has approximately 280,000 clones; around 91% are singletons. The receptor was derived from a woman aged 55 to 70 with acute or convalescent COVID-19. The sample comprised peripheral blood. The V call is TRBV21-1, the J call TRBJ1-6; the D call in the table, TRBD1, was not verified against the DNA. TRBV21-1 is classified as a pseudogene. CDR3 sequence: CASSADRPNSPLHF. In DNA, the CDR3 is TGTGCCAGCAGCGCGGACAGGCCTAATTCACCCCTCCACTTT.